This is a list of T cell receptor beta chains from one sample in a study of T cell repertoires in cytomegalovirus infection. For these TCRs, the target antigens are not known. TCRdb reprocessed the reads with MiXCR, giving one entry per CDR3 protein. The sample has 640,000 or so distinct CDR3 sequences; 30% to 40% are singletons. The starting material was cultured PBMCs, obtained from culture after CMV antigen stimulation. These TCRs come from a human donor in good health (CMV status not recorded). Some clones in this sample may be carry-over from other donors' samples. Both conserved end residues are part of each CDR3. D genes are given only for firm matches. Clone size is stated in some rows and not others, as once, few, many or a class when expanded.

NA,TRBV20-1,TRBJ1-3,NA,TGCAGTGCTAGGACCCGGGGGTTCTCTGGAAACACCATATATTTT,CSARTRGFSGNTIYF
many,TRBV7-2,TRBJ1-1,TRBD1,TGTGCCAGCAGCCCTAGTAGGGGACAGGGGGCAGGCACTGAAGCTTTCTTT,CASSPSRGQGAGTEAFF
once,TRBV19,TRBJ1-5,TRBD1,TGTGCCACCGTAGACAGGGTGGAGCAGCCCCAGCATTTT,CATVDRVEQPQHF
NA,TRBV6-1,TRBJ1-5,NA,TGTGCCAGCAGTGATCTCCGGGAAGCACATAAAAATCAGCCCCAGCATTTT,CASSDLREAHKNQPQHF
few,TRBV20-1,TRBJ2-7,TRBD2,TGCAGTGCTAGAGATAGCACTAGCGGAGGGGAGCAGTACTTC,CSARDSTSGGEQYF
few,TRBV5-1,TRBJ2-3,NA,TGCGCCAGCAGCCCGGGGGGACAGTGGCTAAATACGCAGTATTTT,CASSPGGQWLNTQYF
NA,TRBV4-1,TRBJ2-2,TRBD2,TGCGCCAGCAGCCAGGGGCTAGCGGGAGGGGGCGTGTCCGGGGAGCTGTTTTTT,CASSQGLAGGGVSGELFF
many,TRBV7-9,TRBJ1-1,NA,TGTGCCAGCAGCCCCGAGGCCGTTTACGCTGAAGCTTTCTTT,CASSPEAVYAEAFF
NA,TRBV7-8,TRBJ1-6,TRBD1,TGTGCCAGCAGCTTAGGGCAGGGGGATAATTCACCCCTCCACTTT,CASSLGQGDNSPLHF
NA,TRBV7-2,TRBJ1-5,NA,TGTGCCAGCAGCGAGGGGGGTGGGGGAGGGCAGCCCCAGCATTTT,CASSEGGGGGQPQHF
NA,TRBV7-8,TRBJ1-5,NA,TGTGCCAGCCGGGGGGACCCCAATCAGCCCCAGCATTTT,CASRGDPNQPQHF
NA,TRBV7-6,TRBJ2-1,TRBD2,TGTGCCAGCAGCTTAGAGGCGGGGGGTAGCTCCTACAATGAGCAGTTCTTC,CASSLEAGGSSYNEQFF
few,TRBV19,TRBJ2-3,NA,TGTGCCAGTAGTATGTACGATACAGATACGCAGTATTTT,CASSMYDTDTQYF
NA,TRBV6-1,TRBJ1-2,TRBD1,TGTGCCTCTGCAACAGGGGGCGGCCGCTATGGCTACACCTTC,CASATGGGRYGYTF
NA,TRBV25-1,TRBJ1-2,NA,TGTGCCAGCAGTGGATGGCAAGCGGCAGATGGCTACACCTTC,CASSGWQAADGYTF
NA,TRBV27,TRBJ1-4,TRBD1,TGTGCCAGCAGTTTACCACAGTACAGGGGGCGGAGTAATGAAAAACTGTTTTTT,CASSLPQYRGRSNEKLFF
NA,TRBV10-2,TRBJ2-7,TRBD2,TGCGCCAGCAGTGAGTCTAGCGGGATCGGCGAGCAGTACTTC,CASSESSGIGEQYF
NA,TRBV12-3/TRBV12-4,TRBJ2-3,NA,TGTGCCAGCACCCTTAGAGGGGATACGCAGTATTTT,CASTLRGDTQYF
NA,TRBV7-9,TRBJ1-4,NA,TGTGCCGGGGAGTCGTTTAATGAAAAACTGTTTTTT,CAGESFNEKLFF
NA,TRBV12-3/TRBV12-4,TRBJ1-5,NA,TGTGCCAGCAGTTTGAACAGACGCAATCAGCCCCAGCATTTT,CASSLNRRNQPQHF
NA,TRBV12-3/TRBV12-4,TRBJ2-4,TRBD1,TGTGCCAGCAGTACCGGGACAGCAAACATTCAGTACTTC,CASSTGTANIQYF
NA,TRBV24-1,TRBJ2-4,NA,TGTGCCACCAGTGATTTGACGGGGAGTGGCATTCAGTACTTC,CATSDLTGSGIQYF
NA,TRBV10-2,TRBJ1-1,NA,TGCGCCAGCAGTGGGGAGGGGAACACTGAAGCTTTCTTT,CASSGEGNTEAFF
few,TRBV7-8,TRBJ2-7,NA,TGTGCCAGCAGCTTAGTCTTGGGACAAACATACGAGCAGTACTTC,CASSLVLGQTYEQYF
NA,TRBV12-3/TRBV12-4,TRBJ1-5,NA,TGTGCCAGCAGCCCGGTTCCCGGGGGGCGCAATCAGCCCCAGCATTTT,CASSPVPGGRNQPQHF
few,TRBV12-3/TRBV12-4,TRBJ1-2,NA,TGTGCCAGCAGTGGGGGGGGGGGATGGAGCTATGGCTACACCTTC,CASSGGGGWSYGYTF
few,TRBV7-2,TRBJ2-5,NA,TGTGCCAGCAGCTTAGTTGCGACCTCTTCTAGGACCCAGTACTTC,CASSLVATSSRTQYF
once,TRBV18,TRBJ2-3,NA,TGTGCCAGCTCCCCTCATCCTCTAGGGGGTACGCAGTATTTT,CASSPHPLGGTQYF
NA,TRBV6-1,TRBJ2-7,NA,TGTGCCAGCAGTCAATATGAGTACGAGCAGTACTTC,CASSQYEYEQYF